This TCR beta chain was sequenced in a study of blood T cells in healthy people across ages (dated by TCRdb to the mid-2010s). For the wider study: In model experiments, roughly one uniquely barcoded TCR beta cDNA molecule per two T cells was captured by template switching. Age-related changes in TCR beta repertoire diversity were measured in the study by deep sequencing normalized with unique cDNA molecular identifiers. Donors were grouped into four age groups: young (average approximately 15 years), middle-aged (about 40), aged (around 66) and long-lived (roughly 80). To avoid experimental bias, donors of different ages were spread randomly across the sequencing lanes. The study analyzed two additional independent replicas of 1 million unique cDNA reads from the same blood draw for two donors, one aged 18 to 29 and one aged 80 or older. Here is what the overall study found, with its caveats: Because profiling used bulk unsorted PBMCs, naive and antigen-experienced compartments could not be compared conclusively. Estimates of total diversity based on one million sequenced T cells were considered lower bounds and underestimates. Observed TCR beta diversity correlated strongly with the percentage of naive T cells measured by flow cytometry. As age increased, observed TCR beta diversity per million T cells dropped in a roughly linear way, and a significant reduction was already evident by age about 40. Donor CMV infection status was unknown, potentially confounding age-related changes in expanded clonotypes. Compared with the aged group, the long-lived group had more naive CD4+ T cells, fewer expanded clones and increased TCR diversity, a pattern suggesting age selection.

CDR3 length: 15 amino acids, cysteine to phenylalanine. Only CDR3 DNA remains: 45 bases, in frame from the first base. Based on the germline V gene (reference sequence), the CDR1 and CDR2 sequences are LNHDA and SQIVND. Trimming costs V 4 bases and J 2 bases, and their ends lie 9 bases apart. This clonotype was seen repeatedly, ten times or more. The target of this receptor is not known. Per-base qualities were not stored, and no clone one base away is much larger. The library was obtained by 5' RACE. The run used an Illumina HiSeq 2500. The second PCR ran for roughly 7 to 11 cycles and used a J-beta primer mix along with a sample-barcoded 5' primer. A template-switch 5' adaptor carrying 12 random nucleotides introduced a unique molecular identifier onto each TCR beta cDNA molecule. Each sample yielded at least 3 million CDR3-containing paired-end reads. First-strand cDNA synthesis was performed from all RNA using the Mint cDNA synthesis kit, with priming by a TRBC-specific oligonucleotide. Following uracil-DNA glycosylase treatment, all cDNA underwent a first 18-cycle PCR with the universal primers M1SS and BC2_uni_R. The source study handled its data this way. For normalization, 1 million high-quality reads were randomly selected from each sample, with every read carrying a distinct molecular identifier. Instead of being binned into consensus sequences, reads that shared molecular identifiers were thrown out. CDR3 identification, clonotype clustering and error correction used MiTCR with a Q25 quality threshold and the strictest error-elimination algorithm. Lower-bound total TCR beta diversity was estimated with a nonparametric unseen species model using Euler transformation. Using fastp trimming at Q25 and MiXCR clonotype assembly, TCRdb reanalyzed the public sequencing data and kept in-frame beta chains. Rows merge per CDR3 protein into single entries with the most common DNA and genes. These V and J calls derive from TCRdb rather than the authors' analysis. The sample includes approximately 800,000 distinct CDR3 sequences, with about 34% observed a single time. Clones ranked in the top ten supply 13% of the sample.

The 39 donors, aged 6 to 90 years, were systemically healthy Caucasian individuals from Russia. Each donor gave approximately 10 milliliters of peripheral blood, collected into EDTA-treated Vacutainer tubes. Ficoll-Paque density-gradient centrifugation was used to isolate PBMCs, with at least 7 million per sample. Total RNA, at least 6 micrograms per sample, was extracted from PBMCs with Trizol reagent. For every donor, flow cytometry on a PBMC aliquot measured the percentage of naive CD45RAhigh/CD27high T cells. The chain is made from TRBV19 and TRBJ2-6, with TRBD1 tentatively as D gene (5 bases match). Material for sequencing was blood. The clonotype was recovered from a man aged 18 to 30 in good health. The CDR3 here reads CASSTQGTGANVLTF. The DNA sequence is given as TGTGCCAGTAGTACGCAGGGAACTGGGGCCAACGTCCTGACTTTC.